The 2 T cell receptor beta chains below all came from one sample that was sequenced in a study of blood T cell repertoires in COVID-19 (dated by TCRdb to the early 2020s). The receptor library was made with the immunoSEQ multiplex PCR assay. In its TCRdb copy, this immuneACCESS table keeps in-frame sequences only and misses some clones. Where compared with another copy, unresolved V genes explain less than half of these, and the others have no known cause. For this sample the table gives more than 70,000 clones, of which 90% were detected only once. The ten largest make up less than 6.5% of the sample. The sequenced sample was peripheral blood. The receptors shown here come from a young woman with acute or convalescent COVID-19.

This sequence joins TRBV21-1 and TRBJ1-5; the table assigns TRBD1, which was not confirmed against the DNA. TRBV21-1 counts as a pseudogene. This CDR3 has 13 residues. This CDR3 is CASFEQFNQPQHF. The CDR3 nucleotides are TGTGCCAGCTTTGAACAGTTCAATCAGCCCCAGCATTTT.

The CDR3 region has the DNA TGTGCCAGCAGTCAAAGGACAGTACAGGAAAAACTGTTTTTT. Its translation is CASSQRTVQEKLFF. The rearrangement joins TRBV6-2 or TRBV6-3 to TRBJ1-4; possibly TRBD1 for D (6 bases). Germline V gene sequence: CDR1 MNHEY, CDR2 SVGEGT. V was trimmed by 5 bases and J by 8 bases, leaving 15 bases between them. The CDR3 runs 14 residues.